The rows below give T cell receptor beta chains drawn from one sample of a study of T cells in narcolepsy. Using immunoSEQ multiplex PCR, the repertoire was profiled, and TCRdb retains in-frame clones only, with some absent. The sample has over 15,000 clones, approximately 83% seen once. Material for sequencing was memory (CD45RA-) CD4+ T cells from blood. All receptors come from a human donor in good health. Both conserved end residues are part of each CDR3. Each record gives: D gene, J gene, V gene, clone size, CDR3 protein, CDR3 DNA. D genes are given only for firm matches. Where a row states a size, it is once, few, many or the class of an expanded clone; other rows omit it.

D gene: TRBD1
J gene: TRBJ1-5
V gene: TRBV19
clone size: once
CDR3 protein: CASRGQFQPQHF
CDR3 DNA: TGTGCCAGTAGGGGACAGTTTCAGCCCCAGCATTTT

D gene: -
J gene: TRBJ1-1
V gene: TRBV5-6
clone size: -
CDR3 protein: CASGPFGGNTEAFF
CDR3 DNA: TGTGCCAGCGGACCATTTGGGGGCAACACTGAAGCTTTCTTT

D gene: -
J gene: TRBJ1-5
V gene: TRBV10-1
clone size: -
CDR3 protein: CAKEVLRGQPQHF
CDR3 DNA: TGCGCCAAGGAGGTCCTTAGGGGTCAGCCCCAGCATTTT

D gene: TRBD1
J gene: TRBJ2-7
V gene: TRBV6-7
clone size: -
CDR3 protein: CASKPGQGAEQYF
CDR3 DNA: TGTGCCAGCAAACCAGGGCAGGGGGCCGAGCAGTACTTC

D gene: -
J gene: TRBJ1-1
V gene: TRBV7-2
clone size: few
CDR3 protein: CASSLVGGGAFF
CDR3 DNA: TGTGCCAGCAGCTTAGTGGGCGGCGGAGCTTTCTTT

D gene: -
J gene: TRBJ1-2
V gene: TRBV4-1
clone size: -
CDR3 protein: CASSQGRWGYGYTF
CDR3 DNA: TGCGCCAGCAGCCAAGGAAGGTGGGGCTATGGCTACACCTTC

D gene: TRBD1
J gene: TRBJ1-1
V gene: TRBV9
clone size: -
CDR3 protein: CASSVGGTGHGTEAFF
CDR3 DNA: TGTGCCAGCAGCGTAGGAGGGACAGGGCACGGCACTGAAGCTTTCTTT

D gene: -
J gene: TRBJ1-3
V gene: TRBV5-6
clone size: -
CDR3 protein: CASSLKIQPSSGNTIYF
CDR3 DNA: TGTGCCAGCAGCTTAAAAATTCAACCGAGCTCTGGAAACACCATATATTTT

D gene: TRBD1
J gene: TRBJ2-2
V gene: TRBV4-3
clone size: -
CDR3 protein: CASSQFTGGGTGELFF
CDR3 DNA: TGCGCCAGCAGCCAATTCACAGGGGGCGGTACCGGGGAGCTGTTTTTT

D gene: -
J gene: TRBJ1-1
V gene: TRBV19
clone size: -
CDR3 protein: CASSIRGPGAEAFF
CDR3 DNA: TGTGCCAGTAGTATAAGAGGGCCTGGGGCTGAAGCTTTCTTT